A single sample is the source of the 7 T cell receptor beta chains below, sequenced in a study of blood T cells in healthy people across ages. Next came a second PCR, run for about 7 to 11 cycles, which used a sample-barcoded 5' primer along with a J-beta primer mix. Each CDR3 protein is one row after TCRdb ran MiXCR on the 5' RACE reads. Found here are 600,000 to 650,000 distinct CDR3 sequences, about 54% of them singletons; the top ten hold around 37%. Sequencing was carried out using blood. The receptors were sampled from a man aged 55 to 70 in good health.

As DNA, the CDR3 is TGTGCCATCAGTGAGTCGACGGGTTGGTACGAGCAGTACTTC. It encodes CAISESTGWYEQYF. The chain uses TRBV10-3 and TRBJ2-5; D remains unclear. The DNA end is more similar to TRBJ2-7, so the J call may be wrong. The CDR3 is 14 amino acids. CDR1 and CDR2 from the germline V gene are ENHRY and SYGVKD.

The genes are TRBV7-6 and TRBJ2-1; weak D call: TRBD2 (6 bases). Per germline, CDR1 SGHVS and CDR2 FNYEAQ. Trimming cost V 2 bases and J 0 bases, with 11 bases left between them. The CDR3 length is 16 residues. In nucleotides, the CDR3 is TGTGCCAGCAGCTTAACCCCCGGGGGCTCCTACAATGAGCAGTTCTTC. It specifies CASSLTPGGSYNEQFF.

J is TRBJ2-1 and V is TRBV4-1, with unresolved D. The assigned J gene may be wrong: the sequence end matches TRBJ2-7 better. CDR1 and CDR2 (germline): MGHRA, YSYEKL. This CDR3 has 18 residues. CDR3 residues: CASSQDLIRTLHYNEQYF. In DNA, the CDR3 is TGCGCCAGCAGCCAAGATCTTATACGGACCCTCCATTACAATGAGCAGTACTTC.

The V call is TRBV20-1, the J call TRBJ2-3; D remains unclear. Germline assignment: CDR1 DFQATT and CDR2 SNEGSKA (reference sequence). There are 12 residues in the CDR3. V lost 6 bases and J lost 1, with 8 bases in between. DNA of the CDR3: TGCAGTGCGTCGGACGGCACAGATACGCAGTATTTT. Protein product: CSASDGTDTQYF.

The rearrangement uses TRBV12-3 or TRBV12-4 and TRBJ2-7, with D unresolved. This CDR3 spans 12 amino acids. The V and J ends lost 5 bases and 2 bases respectively, with 7 bases between them. The CDR3 protein is CASSPDAYEQYF. CDR3 in DNA: TGTGCCAGCAGTCCGGACGCCTACGAGCAGTACTTC.

The rearrangement uses TRBV20-1 and TRBJ2-4; unclear D gene. CDR3 length: 15 amino acids. V gave up 3 bases and J gave up 1 base, with 13 bases separating them. CDR1 is DFQATT, CDR2 SNEGSKA, per germline (reference sequence). The CDR3 is CSASTRPLAKNIQYF. The DNA of the CDR3 is TGCAGTGCTAGCACGAGACCCCTGGCCAAAAACATTCAGTACTTC.

The chain uses TRBV10-3 and TRBJ2-1, with TRBD1 as a possible D gene (5 bases). Per the germline V gene, CDR1 is ENHRY and CDR2 is SYGVKD. This CDR3 region has 14 residues. Trimming stripped 6 bases from V and 5 bases from J, with 14 bases between. The chain's CDR3 is CAIRSGRGNNEQFF. The CDR3 DNA follows: TGTGCCATCAGATCTGGTAGGGGCAACAATGAGCAGTTCTTC.